What follows is one TCR beta chain and its context. Method: immunoSEQ multiplex PCR; TCRdb's copy keeps in-frame clones and lacks some. Here the sample spans about 420,000 clones, 70% to 90% being singletons. The data were taken from a study of Ad26.COV2.S vaccination and SARS-CoV-2 variants. Study context: Intramuscularly, Ad26.COV2.S was given either once or twice, 56 days apart.

The sample's treatment: around 19 received Ad26.COV2.S at low or high dose, single or two shots; about 5 received placebo; per-sample allocation not given. Sampling was done on day 63 after the first vaccine or placebo injection. This CDR3 has 12 residues. Germline V gives CDR1 SNHLY, CDR2 FYNNEI. V dropped 8 bases and J dropped 8 bases, with 15 bases sitting between them. This sequence originates from a person between 18 and 60 years old who received the Ad26.COV2.S COVID-19 vaccine or a placebo. Material: peripheral blood, obtained in a trial of Ad26.COV2.S vaccine versus placebo. This chain connects TRBV2 to TRBJ1-2; maybe TRBD1 (5 bases). CDR3 DNA sequence: TGTGCCAGCGAGGTGGGGACCGGCGGCTACACCTTC. It encodes CASEVGTGGYTF.